This is a list of T cell receptor beta chains from one sample in a study of molecular identifiers for immune sequencing clone quantification. Via MiXCR, TCRdb re-called the PCR reads, giving one row per CDR3 protein. The sample shows hundreds of thousands of distinct CDR3 sequences, about 25% of them seen only once. The sample consisted of naive CD8+ T cells from blood, with Jurkat cell RNA spiked in. The receptors come from a human donor in good health. Some libraries in this study had Jurkat cell RNA spiked in. Both conserved end residues are part of each CDR3. Fields, in order: D gene, V gene, clone size, J gene, CDR3 protein, CDR3 DNA. D genes are given only for firm matches. Size is omitted from some rows. Given values are once, few, many or a class for expanded clones.

d_gene: TRBD1
v_gene: TRBV13
abundance: NA
j_gene: TRBJ1-1
CDR3aa: CASSPDRVFVTEAFF
CDR3nt: TGTGCCAGCAGCCCCGACAGGGTCTTCGTCACTGAAGCTTTCTTT

d_gene: TRBD1
v_gene: TRBV7-6
abundance: NA
j_gene: TRBJ2-2
CDR3aa: CASSQETGGPITGELFF
CDR3nt: TGTGCCAGCAGCCAAGAGACAGGGGGCCCGATCACCGGGGAGCTGTTTTTT

d_gene: NA
v_gene: TRBV12-3/TRBV12-4
abundance: NA
j_gene: TRBJ2-3
CDR3aa: CASGTTVIQYF
CDR3nt: TGTGCCAGCGGAACCACGGTGATCCAGTATTTT

d_gene: TRBD2
v_gene: TRBV27
abundance: many
j_gene: TRBJ2-7
CDR3aa: CASSPAGGEVGEQYF
CDR3nt: TGTGCCAGCAGCCCAGCGGGAGGAGAGGTGGGCGAGCAGTACTTC

d_gene: TRBD1
v_gene: TRBV12-3/TRBV12-4
abundance: many
j_gene: TRBJ1-5
CDR3aa: CASRLQGARQPQHF
CDR3nt: TGTGCCAGCAGACTACAGGGGGCGAGACAGCCCCAGCATTTT

d_gene: NA
v_gene: TRBV6-2/TRBV6-3
abundance: few
j_gene: TRBJ1-2
CDR3aa: CASSYDSLYGYTF
CDR3nt: TGTGCCAGCAGTTACGACAGTCTCTATGGCTACACCTTC

d_gene: NA
v_gene: TRBV20-1
abundance: few
j_gene: TRBJ2-7
CDR3aa: CSASPTESYEQYF
CDR3nt: TGCAGTGCTAGCCCCACAGAATCCTACGAGCAGTACTTC

d_gene: NA
v_gene: TRBV24-1
abundance: NA
j_gene: TRBJ2-3
CDR3aa: CATSDGMADTQYF
CDR3nt: TGTGCCACCAGTGATGGTATGGCAGATACGCAGTATTTT

d_gene: NA
v_gene: TRBV5-4
abundance: few
j_gene: TRBJ1-4
CDR3aa: CASSLGGGAATNEKLFF
CDR3nt: TGTGCCAGCAGCCTAGGCGGGGGGGCGGCAACTAATGAAAAACTGTTTTTT

d_gene: TRBD1
v_gene: TRBV19
abundance: few
j_gene: TRBJ2-1
CDR3aa: CASSRPVPGRGHIGDNEQFF
CDR3nt: TGTGCCAGTAGCCGACCTGTTCCGGGAAGGGGGCACATAGGGGACAATGAGCAGTTCTTC

d_gene: NA
v_gene: TRBV2
abundance: NA
j_gene: TRBJ2-3
CDR3aa: CASSRAGSSQDTQYF
CDR3nt: TGTGCCAGCAGTAGGGCAGGGTCTTCCCAAGATACGCAGTATTTT

d_gene: NA
v_gene: TRBV7-6
abundance: many
j_gene: TRBJ2-7
CDR3aa: CASSQLGVSDEVEQYF
CDR3nt: TGTGCCAGCAGCCAGTTAGGGGTGTCTGACGAAGTTGAGCAGTACTTC

d_gene: NA
v_gene: TRBV12-3/TRBV12-4
abundance: few
j_gene: TRBJ2-3
CDR3aa: CASSLPSEGAQYF
CDR3nt: TGTGCCAGCAGCCTCCCGTCGGAGGGTGCGCAGTATTTT

d_gene: TRBD1
v_gene: TRBV7-9
abundance: few
j_gene: TRBJ1-1
CDR3aa: CASSSDGQGNTEAFF
CDR3nt: TGTGCCAGCAGCTCCGACGGACAGGGGAACACTGAAGCTTTCTTT

d_gene: TRBD2
v_gene: TRBV4-3
abundance: many
j_gene: TRBJ2-3
CDR3aa: CASSLSGTSAISTDTQYF
CDR3nt: TGCGCCAGCAGCCTTTCCGGGACTAGCGCTATTAGCACAGATACGCAGTATTTT

d_gene: NA
v_gene: TRBV30
abundance: few
j_gene: TRBJ1-2
CDR3aa: CAGNGGISVPNYGYTF
CDR3nt: TGTGCCGGGAATGGGGGAATTAGCGTACCTAACTATGGCTACACCTTC

d_gene: NA
v_gene: TRBV27
abundance: few
j_gene: TRBJ1-3
CDR3aa: CASSLGASAGNTIYF
CDR3nt: TGTGCCAGCAGTCTGGGGGCGTCTGCTGGAAACACCATATATTTT

d_gene: NA
v_gene: TRBV5-6
abundance: NA
j_gene: TRBJ2-5
CDR3aa: CASSLGRFFETQYF
CDR3nt: TGTGCCAGCAGCTTGGGGAGGTTTTTCGAGACCCAGTACTTC

d_gene: NA
v_gene: TRBV4-3
abundance: NA
j_gene: TRBJ2-2
CDR3aa: CASRSGANTGELFF
CDR3nt: TGCGCCAGCAGGTCCGGGGCCAACACCGGGGAGCTGTTTTTT

d_gene: TRBD1
v_gene: TRBV9
abundance: NA
j_gene: TRBJ1-1
CDR3aa: CASSEGALIASGPPEAFF
CDR3nt: TGTGCCAGCAGCGAGGGGGCCTTAATAGCGTCCGGTCCCCCTGAAGCTTTCTTT

d_gene: NA
v_gene: TRBV14
abundance: few
j_gene: TRBJ2-5
CDR3aa: CASSQVEREETQYF
CDR3nt: TGTGCCAGCAGCCAAGTGGAGAGGGAAGAGACCCAGTACTTC

d_gene: NA
v_gene: TRBV30
abundance: many
j_gene: TRBJ2-3
CDR3aa: CAWSVWGPSTDTQYF
CDR3nt: TGTGCCTGGAGTGTTTGGGGTCCCAGCACAGATACGCAGTATTTT

d_gene: NA
v_gene: TRBV2
abundance: NA
j_gene: TRBJ2-2
CDR3aa: CASSSQGPEGNTGELFF
CDR3nt: TGTGCCAGCAGTTCCCAAGGGCCTGAAGGGAACACCGGGGAGCTGTTTTTT

d_gene: NA
v_gene: TRBV27
abundance: NA
j_gene: TRBJ1-3
CDR3aa: CASSSRPFENTIYF
CDR3nt: TGTGCCAGCAGTTCAAGGCCGTTCGAAAACACCATATATTTT

d_gene: TRBD2
v_gene: TRBV7-3
abundance: NA
j_gene: TRBJ2-1
CDR3aa: CASSLSVGLAGEIEQFF
CDR3nt: TGTGCCAGCAGCTTAAGTGTCGGACTAGCGGGAGAGATTGAGCAGTTCTTC